The 4 T cell receptor beta chains given below trace back to one sample, sequenced in a study of identical twins. TCRdb itself ran the 5' RACE reads through MiXCR, one entry per CDR3 protein. Here the sample spans some 1,600,000 distinct CDR3 sequences, about 31% being singletons. The sequencing sample was made of cord blood. The receptors were sampled from a newborn girl in good health.

This chain links TRBV7-8 with TRBJ1-1; no firm D call. Germline CDR1 is SGHVS and CDR2 is FQNEAQ. The CDR3 has 18 residues. Between the trimmed V and J ends, which lost 3 bases and 3 bases, there was a span of 23 bases. CDR3 sequence reads: CASSFGRGRRGPYTEAFF. CDR3 DNA sequence: TGTGCCAGCAGCTTTGGTCGAGGGCGGAGAGGGCCGTACACTGAAGCTTTCTTT.

This clonotype has a count of ten or more. The chain is built from TRBV11-2 and TRBJ2-7; the D is unclear. Trimming left V 3 bases short and J 0 bases short, with 9 bases between. Germline V gene sequence: CDR1 SGHAT, CDR2 FQNNGV. The CDR3 is made up of 14 amino acids. In DNA form, the CDR3 reads TGTGCCAGCAGCTTGGCACAGAGCTCCTACGAGCAGTACTTC. Its translation is CASSLAQSSYEQYF.

The chain combines TRBV7-6 with TRBJ2-1, with 9 bases aligning to TRBD2. This CDR3 comprises 18 residues. V gave up 4 bases and J gave up 0 bases; unmatched junction bases: 10. Germline V lookup: CDR1 SGHVS, CDR2 FNYEAQ. CDR3 in amino acids: CASSSPGLAQFSYNEQFF. The CDR3 bases are TGTGCCAGCAGCTCACCGGGACTAGCCCAATTCTCCTACAATGAGCAGTTCTTC.

The rearrangement uses TRBV20-1 and TRBJ2-1; TRBD2 matches at 7 bases. V shed 0 bases, J shed 5 bases, and the junction held 13 bases outside the gene matches. CDR3 size: 17 residues. Germline V gene lookup returns CDR1 DFQATT and CDR2 SNEGSKA (reference sequence). CDR3 sequence reads: CSARDLGAGGRHNEQFF. The CDR3 bases are TGCAGTGCTAGAGATCTGGGCGCTGGCGGGAGACACAATGAGCAGTTCTTC.